This T cell receptor beta chain was identified during a study of cytomegalovirus exposure and HLA in healthy donors. The primer mix had 60 Vbeta and 13 Jbeta primers. Libraries were prepared by immunoSEQ multiplex PCR; TCRdb keeps only in-frame clonotypes and omits some of them. The table includes approximately 150,000 clones, 60% to 80% detected once. Study-level points and caveats: In a later analysis, V- and J-gene trimming of beta chains associated with a DCLRE1C missense variant, replicated independently. Generally TCR sequences proved uncommon, though certain public TCRs appeared in numerous donors. Within an earlier analysis, most TCR beta V segments proved productive either about 87% or about 30% of the time.

Concerning this clone: Its antigen is unidentified.

Germline loops: CDR1 MGHDK, CDR2 SYGVNS. The CDR3 runs 12 residues. The ends were cut back, 6 bases at V and 7 bases at J, with 12 bases in the middle. This chain links TRBV25-1 with TRBJ1-1, with a tentative D call TRBD1 (6 bases). This receptor was obtained from a woman in her 50s in good health and CMV-seropositive. The sequenced sample consisted of PBMCs. This CDR3 is CASSWGQGEAFF. The CDR3 region has the DNA TGTGCCAGCAGCTGGGGGCAGGGTGAAGCTTTCTTT.